This T cell receptor beta chain was obtained from a study of tissue T cells after allogeneic stem cell transplantation. Looked up from germline, CDR1 is SGHRS and CDR2 is YFSETQ. CDR3 length: 15 amino acids. Trimming took 1 base from V and 1 from J, leaving 9 bases between them. As to this clone: Its specificity is not known.

Sequencing used immunoSEQ multiplex PCR; TCRdb keeps in-frame clones, though not all of them. The sample includes about 43,000 clones, roughly 89% of them seen just once. Whole-study results and caveats: Tissue-detected TCR repertoire was only partly captured by blood and spleen T cells. Anatomically similar tissues had similar TCR repertoires within each patient.

The chain recombines TRBV5-1 with TRBJ1-5; D is perhaps TRBD1 (5 bases). The sequences come from blood, collected before transplantation. This sequence originates from a woman aged 35 to 70 who later had graft-versus-host disease after an allogeneic stem cell transplant. The CDR3 protein is CASSLLGASNQPQHF. CDR3 DNA sequence: TGCGCCAGCAGCTTGTTAGGGGCGAGCAATCAGCCCCAGCATTTT.